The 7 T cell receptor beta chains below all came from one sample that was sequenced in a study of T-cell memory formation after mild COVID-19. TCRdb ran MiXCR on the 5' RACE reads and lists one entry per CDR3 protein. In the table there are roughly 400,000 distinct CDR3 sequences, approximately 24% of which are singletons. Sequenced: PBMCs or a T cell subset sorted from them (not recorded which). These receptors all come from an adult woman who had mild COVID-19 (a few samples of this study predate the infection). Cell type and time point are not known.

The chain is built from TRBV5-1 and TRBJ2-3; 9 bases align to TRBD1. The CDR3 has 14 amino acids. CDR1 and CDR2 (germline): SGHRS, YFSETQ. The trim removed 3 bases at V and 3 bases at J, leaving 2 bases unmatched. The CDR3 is CASSSGQGTDTQYF. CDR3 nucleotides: TGCGCCAGCAGCTCTGGACAGGGGACAGATACGCAGTATTTT.

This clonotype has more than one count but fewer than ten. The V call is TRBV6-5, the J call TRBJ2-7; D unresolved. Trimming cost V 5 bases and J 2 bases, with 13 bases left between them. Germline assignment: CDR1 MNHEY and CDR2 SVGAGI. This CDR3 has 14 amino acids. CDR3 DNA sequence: TGTGCCAGCAGTCCCTCGGCAGGACCCTACGAGCAGTACTTC. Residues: CASSPSAGPYEQYF.

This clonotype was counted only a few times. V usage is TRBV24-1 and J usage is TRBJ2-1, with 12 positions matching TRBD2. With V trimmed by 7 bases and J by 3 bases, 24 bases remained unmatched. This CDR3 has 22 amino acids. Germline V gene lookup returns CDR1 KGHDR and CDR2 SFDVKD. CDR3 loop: CATSPAPGGGLAGGRVYNEQFF. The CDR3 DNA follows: TGTGCCACCAGCCCGGCTCCGGGAGGGGGGCTAGCGGGAGGGCGGGTCTACAATGAGCAGTTCTTC.

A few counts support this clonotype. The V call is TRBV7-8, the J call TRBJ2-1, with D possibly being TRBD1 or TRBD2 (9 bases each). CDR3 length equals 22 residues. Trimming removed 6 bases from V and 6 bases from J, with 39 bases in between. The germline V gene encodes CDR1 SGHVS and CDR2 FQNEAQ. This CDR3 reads CASRYLQGQGMAREGRSNEQFF. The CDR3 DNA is TGTGCCAGCAGATATTTGCAAGGACAGGGGATGGCGCGGGAGGGCCGGAGCAATGAGCAGTTCTTC.

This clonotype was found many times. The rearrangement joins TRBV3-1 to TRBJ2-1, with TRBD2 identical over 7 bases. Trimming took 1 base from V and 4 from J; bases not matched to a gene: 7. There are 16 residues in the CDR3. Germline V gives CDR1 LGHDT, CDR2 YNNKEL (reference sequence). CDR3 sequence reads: CASSQVERGYYNEQFF. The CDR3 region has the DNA TGTGCCAGCAGCCAAGTGGAGCGGGGATATTACAATGAGCAGTTCTTC.

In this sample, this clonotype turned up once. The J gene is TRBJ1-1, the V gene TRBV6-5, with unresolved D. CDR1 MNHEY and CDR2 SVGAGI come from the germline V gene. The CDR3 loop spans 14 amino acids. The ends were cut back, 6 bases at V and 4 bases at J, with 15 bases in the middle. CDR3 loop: CASSFRTVGTEAFF. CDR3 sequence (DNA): TGTGCCAGCAGCTTCCGGACGGTGGGCACTGAAGCTTTCTTT.

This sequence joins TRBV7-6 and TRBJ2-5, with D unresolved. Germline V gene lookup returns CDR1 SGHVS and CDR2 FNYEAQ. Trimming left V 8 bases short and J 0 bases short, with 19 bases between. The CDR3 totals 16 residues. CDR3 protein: CASGKEADWYQETQYF. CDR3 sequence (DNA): TGTGCCAGCGGCAAAGAGGCTGATTGGTACCAAGAGACCCAGTACTTC.